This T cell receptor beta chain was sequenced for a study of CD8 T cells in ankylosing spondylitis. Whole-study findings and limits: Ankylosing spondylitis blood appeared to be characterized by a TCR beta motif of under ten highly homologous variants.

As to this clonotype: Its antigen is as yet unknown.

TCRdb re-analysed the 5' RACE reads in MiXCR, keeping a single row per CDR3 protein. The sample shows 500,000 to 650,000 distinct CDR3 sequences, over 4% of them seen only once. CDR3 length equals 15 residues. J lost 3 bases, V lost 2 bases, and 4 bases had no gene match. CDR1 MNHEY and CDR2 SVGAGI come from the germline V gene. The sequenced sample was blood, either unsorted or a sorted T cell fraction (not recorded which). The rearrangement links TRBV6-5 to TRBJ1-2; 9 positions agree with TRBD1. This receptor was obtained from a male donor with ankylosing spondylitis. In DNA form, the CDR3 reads TGTGCCAGCAGTTACACCTGGACAGGGGACTATGGCTACACCTTC. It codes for CASSYTWTGDYGYTF.